Listed below are T cell receptor beta chains from one sample, sequenced in a study of T-cell memory formation after mild COVID-19. MiXCR, applied by TCRdb to the 5' RACE reads, yields one record per CDR3 protein. This sample has approximately 150,000 distinct CDR3 sequences; roughly 15% occur once, and the top ten carry roughly 13%. The sequencing input was PBMCs or a T cell subset sorted from them (not recorded which). These receptors were collected from an adult woman who had mild COVID-19 (a few samples of this study predate the infection). Cell type and time point are not known. The CDR3 runs from the conserved cysteine through the conserved F or W. D genes are given only for firm matches. Clone sizes are given selectively: once, few, many, or a class where the clone is expanded.

CDR3 length	clone size	V gene	D gene	J gene	CDR3 protein	CDR3 DNA
12	-	TRBV20-1	-	TRBJ1-1	CSAFGLNTEAFF	TGCAGTGCTTTCGGGTTGAACACTGAAGCTTTCTTT
15	few	TRBV10-3	TRBD2	TRBJ2-5	CAISEGGSLMETQYF	TGTGCCATCAGTGAGGGCGGGAGTCTTATGGAGACCCAGTACTTC
15	-	TRBV7-9	-	TRBJ2-1	CASSLALSVANEQFF	TGTGCCAGCAGCTTAGCTTTGTCGGTCGCGAATGAGCAGTTCTTC
18	-	TRBV7-2	TRBD2	TRBJ2-7	CASSRTYSGLLSAYEQYF	TGTGCCAGCAGCCGCACGTACTCGGGACTACTCTCCGCCTACGAGCAGTACTTC
14	-	TRBV29-1	-	TRBJ1-5	CSVLRRVGNQPQHF	TGCAGCGTTCTCCGGCGAGTAGGCAATCAGCCCCAGCATTTT
14	-	TRBV7-6	TRBD2	TRBJ2-1	CASGTSGGFVEQFF	TGTGCCAGCGGGACTAGCGGGGGATTCGTTGAGCAGTTCTTC
14	-	TRBV12-3/TRBV12-4	-	TRBJ1-5	CASSFEAGDQPQHF	TGTGCCAGCAGTTTTGAGGCAGGTGATCAGCCCCAGCATTTT
16	few	TRBV4-3	-	TRBJ2-7	CASSPVTSKNSYEQYF	TGCGCCAGCAGCCCAGTTACGAGCAAAAACTCCTACGAGCAGTACTTC
14	-	TRBV5-1	-	TRBJ2-7	CASRLEAGSYEQYF	TGCGCCAGCAGGTTGGAAGCGGGCTCCTACGAGCAGTACTTC
15	few	TRBV27	TRBD1	TRBJ1-1	CASSLPGQGKPEAFF	TGTGCCAGCAGTTTACCGGGACAGGGAAAACCTGAAGCTTTCTTT
15	few	TRBV5-1	TRBD2	TRBJ2-3	CASSSHVSGRAVQYF	TGCGCCAGCAGCTCCCACGTAAGCGGGAGGGCCGTGCAGTATTTT
13	-	TRBV30	-	TRBJ1-5	CAWSVGSNQPQHF	TGTGCCTGGAGTGTGGGAAGCAATCAGCCCCAGCATTTT
14	-	TRBV29-1	-	TRBJ2-3	CSVDRGASTDTQYF	TGCAGCGTTGATCGGGGGGCGAGCACAGATACGCAGTATTTT
16	few	TRBV5-1	TRBD2	TRBJ2-1	CASSLANGGRAYEQFF	TGCGCCAGCAGCTTGGCAAATGGCGGGAGGGCCTATGAGCAGTTCTTC
16	few	TRBV15	-	TRBJ2-1	CATSTPESDPYNEQFF	TGTGCCACCAGCACCCCCGAGAGCGACCCCTACAATGAGCAGTTCTTC
16	-	TRBV5-1	TRBD1	TRBJ1-1	CASSMIGQGRNTEAFF	TGCGCCAGCAGTATGATCGGACAGGGCCGGAACACTGAAGCTTTCTTT
13	-	TRBV18	-	TRBJ2-5	CASSPPEVETQYF	TGTGCCAGCTCACCACCGGAAGTAGAGACCCAGTACTTC
15	-	TRBV19	-	TRBJ2-7	CASSMGTTGINEQYF	TGTGCCAGTAGTATGGGGACTACAGGGATCAACGAGCAGTACTTC
16	few	TRBV24-1	TRBD1	TRBJ2-3	CATSDLGTESTDTQYF	TGTGCCACCAGTGACCTCGGGACAGAAAGCACAGATACGCAGTATTTT
16	few	TRBV4-3	TRBD2	TRBJ2-7	CASSQVGLAGPYEQYF	TGCGCCAGCAGCCAAGTTGGGCTAGCGGGACCCTACGAGCAGTACTTC
15	-	TRBV11-2	TRBD1	TRBJ2-7	CASSQHGQGAYEQYF	TGTGCCAGCAGCCAACATGGACAGGGGGCTTACGAGCAGTACTTC
17	-	TRBV20-1	TRBD2	TRBJ2-7	CSATGLAGGPRTYEQYF	TGCAGTGCTACAGGACTAGCGGGAGGGCCTAGGACCTACGAGCAGTACTTC
14	few	TRBV3-1	-	TRBJ2-7	CASSQELASYEQYF	TGTGCCAGCAGCCAAGAACTCGCCTCCTACGAGCAGTACTTC
16	few	TRBV4-2	TRBD2	TRBJ2-3	CASSQVSGGNTDTQYF	TGTGCCAGCAGCCAAGTGAGCGGGGGTAACACAGATACGCAGTATTTT
15	-	TRBV24-1	-	TRBJ2-5	CATSDRGLAGETQYF	TGTGCCACCAGTGACCGGGGACTGGCGGGAGAGACCCAGTACTTC
13	-	TRBV28	-	TRBJ2-7	CASRRGGSYEQYF	TGTGCCAGCAGGAGGGGGGGGAGCTACGAGCAGTACTTC
14	few	TRBV6-5	-	TRBJ1-2	CASSYSARNYGYTF	TGTGCCAGCAGTTACTCGGCCAGGAACTATGGCTACACCTTC
14	few	TRBV20-1	TRBD1	TRBJ1-3	CSARDTDRGNTIYF	TGCAGTGCTAGAGACACGGACAGGGGAAACACCATATATTTT
12	few	TRBV5-1	-	TRBJ2-3	CASRSGTDTQYF	TGCGCCAGCAGGAGTGGGACAGATACGCAGTATTTT
14	many	TRBV6-5	TRBD1	TRBJ2-2	CASRDREYGGELFF	TGTGCCAGCAGAGACAGGGAATATGGCGGGGAGCTGTTTTTT